These 9 T cell receptor beta chains came from one sample sequenced in a study of cytomegalovirus exposure and HLA in healthy donors. Researchers ran the PCR with 60 Vbeta and 13 Jbeta primers. The method was immunoSEQ multiplex PCR; TCRdb's version includes in-frame clones alone and lacks a portion of them. The repertoire includes 100,000 to 150,000 clones, approximately 87% of them detected once, and 20% sits in the top ten. Sequencing was performed on PBMCs. Every receptor here comes from a man aged 18 to 30 in good health and CMV-seropositive.

This clone was seen a single time. V gene TRBV30 combines with J gene TRBJ2-1; D perhaps matches TRBD2 (7 bases). The CDR3 loop spans 13 amino acids. Trimming shortened V by 4 bases and J by 9 bases, and 16 bases separated the two germline ends. The germline gives CDR1 GTSNPN, CDR2 SVGIG (reference sequence). Written as DNA, the CDR3 is TGTGCCTGGACTCTAGGGGGGGGCCTTGAGCAGTTCTTC. Translated: CAWTLGGGLEQFF. The whole variable domain, remainder taken from reference TRBV30 and TRBJ2-1, is SQTIHQWPATLVQPVGSPLSLECTVEGTSNPNLYWYRQAAGRGLQLLFYSVGIGQISSEVPQNLSASRPQDRQFILSSKKLLLSDSGFYLCAWTLGGGLEQFFGPGTRLTVL.

The V and J genes are TRBV7-9 and TRBJ2-5, with 7 bases that match TRBD2. The better agreement between TRBJ2-7 and the DNA end casts doubt on the J call. The CDR3 extends over 14 amino acids. Germline CDR1 is SEHNR and CDR2 is FQNEAQ (reference sequence). The CDR3 loop reads CASSPGTITYEQYF. The CDR3 region has the DNA TGTGCCAGCAGCCCCGGGACTATCACCTACGAGCAGTACTTC.

V gene TRBV20-1 combines with J gene TRBJ1-2, with a possible D match to TRBD1 (5 bases). This CDR3 spans 11 amino acids. Germline V gene lookup returns CDR1 DFQATT and CDR2 SNEGSKA (reference sequence). Between the trimmed V and J ends, which lost 6 bases and 6 bases, there was a span of 11 bases. CDR3 amino acids: CSAWRGDGYTF. CDR3 DNA: TGCAGTGCCTGGCGGGGGGATGGCTACACCTTC.

V is TRBV6-5 and J is TRBJ1-2, with D uncertain. This CDR3 comprises 14 residues. V gave up 7 bases and J gave up 2 bases, with 14 bases separating them. Germline loops: CDR1 MNHEY, CDR2 SVGAGI. Here the CDR3 reads CASKPGVGNYGYTF. CDR3 sequence (DNA): TGTGCCAGCAAGCCCGGGGTGGGCAACTATGGCTACACCTTC.

The CDR3 here is CASSSTRYTEAFF. The CDR3 DNA reads TGTGCCAGCAGCTCGACGAGGTACACTGAAGCTTTCTTT. This chain links TRBV13 with TRBJ1-1; D unresolved. The V and J ends lost 4 bases and 3 bases respectively, with 9 bases between them. Germline CDR1 and CDR2: PRHDT and FYEKMQ (reference sequence). CDR3 length equals 13 residues.

The chain couples TRBV2 to TRBJ1-1, with D uncertain. Trimming shortened V by 7 bases and J by 10 bases, and 10 bases separated the two germline ends. The germline gives CDR1 SNHLY, CDR2 FYNNEI. This CDR3 spans 10 amino acids. Here the CDR3 reads CASNPSRAFF. Here the CDR3 DNA reads TGTGCCAGCAACCCGTCGAGAGCTTTCTTT.

The CDR3 nucleotides are TGTGCCAGCAGCTTATATTCCAGTTACAATCAGCCCCAGCATTTT. It specifies CASSLYSSYNQPQHF. This rearrangement joins TRBV7-8 to TRBJ1-5; D is unclear. V lost 2 bases, J lost 3 bases, and 11 bases lay in between. This CDR3 is 15 amino acids long. The germline V gene encodes CDR1 SGHVS and CDR2 FQNEAQ.

The V call is TRBV7-6, the J call TRBJ1-1, with a possible D match to TRBD1 (5 bases). Germline CDR1 reads SGHVS; CDR2 reads FNYEAQ. Deletions cut 5 bases from V and 2 bases from J, with 15 bases between. This CDR3 is built from 15 residues. The CDR3 nucleotides are TGTGCCAGCAGCCCAAGTTACCAGGGAAACACTGAAGCTTTCTTT. This encodes CASSPSYQGNTEAFF.

The chain is built from TRBV18 and TRBJ2-3; 13 positions agree with TRBD2. This CDR3 is built from 18 residues. Per germline, CDR1 KGHSH and CDR2 LQKENI. The ends lost 0 bases at V and 3 bases at J; junction bases unmatched: 6. The CDR3 here is CASSPPRQGLAGTDTQYF. CDR3 nucleotides: TGTGCCAGCTCACCACCCCGGCAGGGACTAGCGGGGACAGATACGCAGTATTTT.